These T cell receptor beta chains were read from a single sample in a study of graft-versus-host responses after intestinal transplantation. Antigen specificity for these receptors is unknown. TCRdb's table, derived via immunoSEQ multiplex PCR, lists solely in-frame clones and lacks some. This table has approximately 92,000 clones, around 90% appearing once. Here the sequenced sample was unstimulated CD8+ T cells sorted from spleen or lymph node cells, taken before intestinal transplant. The receptors shown here come from a human donor who received an intestinal transplant. The CDR3 runs from the conserved cysteine through the conserved F or W. A D gene is named only where the DNA matches it firmly. A clone size is listed for some rows: how often the clone was seen (once, few, many), or a class if it is expanded.

j_gene	d_gene	abundance	v_gene	CDR3nt	CDR3aa
TRBJ2-2	-	-	TRBV7-6	TGTGCCAGCAGCTCGGCACCTAGGGATACCGGGGAGCTGTTTTTT	CASSSAPRDTGELFF
TRBJ1-4	-	-	TRBV5-4	TGTGCCAGCAGCTCCTATGCTACGGGCAATGAAAAACTGTTTTTT	CASSSYATGNEKLFF
TRBJ2-5	-	-	TRBV14	TGTGCCAGCAGCCAAGAGGGGATGGAAGAGACCCAGTACTTC	CASSQEGMEETQYF
TRBJ2-7	-	few	TRBV20-1	TGCAGTGCTAGAGTGGGGGGTAGCCGGTACTTC	CSARVGGSRYF
TRBJ2-3	-	-	TRBV2	TGTGCCAGCAGTGAATGGCAAGAATTCACAGATACGCAGTATTTT	CASSEWQEFTDTQYF
TRBJ2-1	TRBD2	-	TRBV7-3	TGTGCCAGCAGCGGGACTAGCGGGGGGCACAATGAGCAGTTCTTC	CASSGTSGGHNEQFF
TRBJ1-1	-	-	TRBV4-1	TGCGCCAGCAGCCTCGGTTTGGGGGCAAACACTGAAGCTTTCTTT	CASSLGLGANTEAFF
TRBJ2-7	-	-	TRBV14	TGTGCCAGCAGCCAAGAGGGGACGGGGGAGCAGTACTTC	CASSQEGTGEQYF
TRBJ2-1	-	-	TRBV27	TGTGCCAGCAGTTCCAGCGGGCATCACAATGAGCAGTTCTTC	CASSSSGHHNEQFF
TRBJ2-2	-	-	TRBV5-1	TGCGCCAGCAGGCAGGGGCGAGGTGGGAACACCGGGGAGCTGTTTTTT	CASRQGRGGNTGELFF
TRBJ2-7	-	-	TRBV6-5	TGTGCCAGCTATCAGGACCCATACGAGCAGTACTTC	CASYQDPYEQYF
TRBJ2-4	TRBD1	-	TRBV5-4	TGTGCCAGCAGACAGGGACAGACAAACATTCAGTACTTC	CASRQGQTNIQYF
TRBJ2-5	TRBD1	-	TRBV6-5	TGTGCCAGCAGTAGCCAGGGGGAGTTGGAGACCCAGTACTTC	CASSSQGELETQYF
TRBJ1-2	-	once	TRBV9	TGTGCCAGCAGCGGGACTCCGGGACTAGGATATGGCTACACCTTC	CASSGTPGLGYGYTF
TRBJ1-2	TRBD1	-	TRBV10-3	TGTGCCATCAGTGAGTCAGAGGACAGGGCTACTAACTATGGCTACACCTTC	CAISESEDRATNYGYTF
TRBJ2-2	TRBD2	-	TRBV19	TGTGCCAGTAGTATCGGACTAGCGGGACCCGGGGAGCTGTTTTTT	CASSIGLAGPGELFF
TRBJ1-3	-	-	TRBV6-6	TGTGCCAGCAGTTACTCGGGGGGAGGAAACACCATATATTTT	CASSYSGGGNTIYF
TRBJ2-3	-	-	TRBV7-7	TGTGCCAGCAGCCCCGGACCCATGGATACGCAGTATTTT	CASSPGPMDTQYF
TRBJ2-1	-	-	TRBV5-7	TGTGCCAGCAGCGGTAAATTAGGGCAGTTCTTC	CASSGKLGQFF
TRBJ2-3	-	-	TRBV28	TGTGCCAGCAGTTTCGGGGCGGGACCGACCGGGGATACGCAGTATTTT	CASSFGAGPTGDTQYF
TRBJ1-3	-	-	TRBV9	TGTGCCAGCAGCGTAGGTTCAGGGGAAAACACCATATATTTT	CASSVGSGENTIYF
TRBJ1-6	-	once	TRBV7-2	TGTGCCAGCAGAACCCCTTTTGGGACGGCCACTAGGAATTCACCCCTCCACTTT	CASRTPFGTATRNSPLHF
TRBJ2-3	-	-	TRBV11-2	TGTGCCAGCAGCTTTAGGACAGGCGGGGAAGATACGCAGTATTTT	CASSFRTGGEDTQYF
TRBJ2-1	-	-	TRBV10-3	TGTGCCATCAGTGATCCCTTTAAGAATGAGCAGTTCTTC	CAISDPFKNEQFF
TRBJ2-3	TRBD2	-	TRBV5-6	TGTGCCAGCAGCTGGGGAGGGTCAGATACGCAGTATTTT	CASSWGGSDTQYF
TRBJ2-2	-	-	TRBV9	TGTGCCAGCAGCGTAGAAGGGAAGAACACCGGGGAGCTGTTTTTT	CASSVEGKNTGELFF
TRBJ2-7	-	-	TRBV4-1	TGCGCCAGCAGCCAAGTCCCAGGCGATAGCTCCTACGAGCAGTACTTC	CASSQVPGDSSYEQYF
TRBJ2-5	-	-	TRBV9	TGTGCCAGCAGCCAGGGAACTTTCCAAGAGACCCAGTACTTC	CASSQGTFQETQYF
TRBJ2-3	-	-	TRBV19	TGTGCCAGTAGTGCCTGGCAGGGGACCACAGATACGCAGTATTTT	CASSAWQGTTDTQYF
TRBJ1-5	TRBD1	-	TRBV28	TGTGCCAGCAGTTTTTCGGGGACAGGGGGCAATCAGCCCCAGCATTTT	CASSFSGTGGNQPQHF
TRBJ2-3	-	-	TRBV6-5	TGTGCCAGCAGTTACGACACAGATACGCAGTATTTT	CASSYDTDTQYF
TRBJ1-1	-	-	TRBV11-3	TGTGCCAGCAGCTTAGGTACAAAAGGAGGGGAGAAGAACACTGAAGCTTTCTTT	CASSLGTKGGEKNTEAFF
TRBJ1-3	-	-	TRBV6-9	TGTGCCAGCAGTTACTCGACGGAGGGGGACACCATATATTTT	CASSYSTEGDTIYF
TRBJ2-5	-	-	TRBV7-9	TGTGCCAGCAGCCCACGGGGCCAGCAAGAGACCCAGTACTTC	CASSPRGQQETQYF
TRBJ2-7	TRBD2	-	TRBV29-1	TGCAGCGTTGTAGCCAGCGGGGCTTACGAGCAGTACTTC	CSVVASGAYEQYF
TRBJ2-1	-	-	TRBV7-9	TGTGCCAGCAGCCCCCTCAGCGAGAGATCAAGCTCCTACAATGAGCAGTTCTTC	CASSPLSERSSSYNEQFF
TRBJ2-4	TRBD1	-	TRBV4-1	TGCGCCAGCAGCCAAGATCGGAGCGACAGGGGGACCAAAAACATTCAGTACTTC	CASSQDRSDRGTKNIQYF
TRBJ2-7	-	-	TRBV6-5	TGTGCCAGCGGTCTCCGGGGATCCCTCTACGAGCAGTACTTC	CASGLRGSLYEQYF
TRBJ2-7	TRBD1	-	TRBV4-2	TGTGCCAGCAGCCAAGTGGGGGCAGGGGGCGCCGGGAATCCTTACGAGCAGTACTTC	CASSQVGAGGAGNPYEQYF
TRBJ1-1	-	-	TRBV10-3	TGTGCCATCACGGAAGGGGTTTCGGGGACTGAAGCTTTCTTT	CAITEGVSGTEAFF
TRBJ1-4	-	-	TRBV9	TGTGCCAGCAGCGAGGGAAGCGGGACCCTGAACAGGGCTAATGAAAAACTGTTTTTT	CASSEGSGTLNRANEKLFF
TRBJ2-3	-	-	TRBV28	TGTGCCAGCATGCGTGAGACTAGGACAGATACGCAGTATTTT	CASMRETRTDTQYF
TRBJ2-1	-	-	TRBV19	TGTGCCAGTAGTAGCGGGACCCACAATGAGCAGTTCTTC	CASSSGTHNEQFF
TRBJ2-2	-	-	TRBV9	TGTGCCAGCAGCAAATGGGACACCGGGGAGCTGTTTTTT	CASSKWDTGELFF
TRBJ1-2	-	-	TRBV9	TGTGCCAGCAGCGGTAACACCTACTATGGCTACACCTTC	CASSGNTYYGYTF
TRBJ2-1	TRBD2	few	TRBV9	TGTGCCAGCAGCCAGGGTACTAGCGGGAGGGCCAGCTCCTACAATGAGCAGTTCTTC	CASSQGTSGRASSYNEQFF
TRBJ2-6	-	few	TRBV6-4	TGTGCCAGCAGTGAGGGGGGCTCTGGGGCCAACGTCCTGACTTTC	CASSEGGSGANVLTF
TRBJ2-1	TRBD1	-	TRBV9	TGTGCCAGCAGCGTAGGGACAGGCGGTGAGCAGTTCTTC	CASSVGTGGEQFF
TRBJ1-4	-	-	TRBV2	TGTGCCAGCAGCACAGCTGATTCTAATGAAAAACTGTTTTTT	CASSTADSNEKLFF
TRBJ2-7	-	-	TRBV7-2	TGTGCCAGCAGCTTAGTGGGAAGACCCTACGAGCAGTACTTC	CASSLVGRPYEQYF
TRBJ2-7	-	-	TRBV4-2	TGTGCCAGCAGCCAAGAAAAAGGCTGGGGCGAGCAGTACTTC	CASSQEKGWGEQYF
TRBJ2-3	-	-	TRBV9	TGTGCCAGCAGCGGCGGGCTCCCGTCCACAGATACGCAGTATTTT	CASSGGLPSTDTQYF
TRBJ2-7	-	-	TRBV6-1	TGTGCCAGCAGTGAAATACCCCCGGGCGAGCAGTACTTC	CASSEIPPGEQYF
TRBJ1-2	-	-	TRBV9	TGTGCCAGCAGCGTAGGGGACAACTATGGCTACACCTTC	CASSVGDNYGYTF
TRBJ2-7	TRBD2	-	TRBV4-2	TGTGCCAGCAGCCCAATCCCGGGAGGGCCTTACGAGCAGTACTTC	CASSPIPGGPYEQYF
TRBJ2-3	-	-	TRBV13	TGTGCCAGCAGCTTAGGTACAGATACGCAGTATTTT	CASSLGTDTQYF
TRBJ2-1	-	-	TRBV6-5	TGTGCCAGCAACAGAGGGCCTCCTTCCTACAATGAGCAGTTCTTC	CASNRGPPSYNEQFF
TRBJ2-5	TRBD2	-	TRBV6-5	TGTGCCAGCAGTAGTCTAGCGGGGGCCGCGGAGACCCAGTACTTC	CASSSLAGAAETQYF
TRBJ1-1	-	-	TRBV5-4	TGTGCCAGCAGCTTGGTAGGGATCAACACTGAAGCTTTCTTT	CASSLVGINTEAFF